These T cell receptor beta chains were read from a single sample in a study of blood T cell repertoires in COVID-19. Generated by immunoSEQ multiplex PCR, the TCRdb table keeps only in-frame clones and is missing some. The sample carries roughly 100,000 clones, roughly 91% recorded once. Sequencing was carried out using peripheral blood. These receptors were obtained from a human donor in a cohort sampled during active COVID-19. CDR3s include the opening cysteine and the closing phenylalanine or tryptophan. D genes are given only for firm matches. Clone size is not always given. Where it is, it says once, few, many or a class for expanded clones.

TRBV14	TRBD1	once	TRBJ2-2	CASRTTGANTGELFF	TGTGCCAGCAGGACGACAGGGGCGAACACCGGGGAGCTGTTTTTT
TRBV28	NA	NA	TRBJ2-5	CASKRPGPKTQYF	TGTGCCAGTAAGCGCCCAGGGCCGAAGACCCAGTACTTC
TRBV27	NA	NA	TRBJ1-1	CASSLEGKAFF	TGTGCCAGCAGTTTGGAGGGGAAAGCTTTCTTT
TRBV11-2	TRBD2	NA	TRBJ2-4	CASSPGLAGVAKNIQYF	TGTGCCAGCAGCCCGGGACTAGCGGGAGTGGCCAAAAACATTCAGTACTTC
TRBV10-2	TRBD1	NA	TRBJ2-7	CASRPGQGAYEQYF	TGCGCCAGCAGACCGGGACAGGGGGCTTACGAGCAGTACTTC
TRBV28	TRBD1	NA	TRBJ1-5	CASSRTGRGIIDQPQHF	TGTGCCAGCAGCCGGACAGGGAGGGGAATTATCGATCAGCCCCAGCATTTT
TRBV27	TRBD2	NA	TRBJ2-3	CASSLGRLAGTTDTQYF	TGTGCCAGCAGTCTCGGGCGACTAGCGGGGACCACAGATACGCAGTATTTT
TRBV11-2	TRBD2	NA	TRBJ2-3	CASSQKRGLAAHTQYF	TGTGCCAGCAGCCAAAAGCGCGGACTAGCGGCGCATACGCAGTATTTT
TRBV7-9	NA	few	TRBJ1-2	CASSLERSYGYTF	TGTGCCAGCAGCTTAGAGCGCTCATATGGCTACACCTTC
TRBV13	TRBD1	NA	TRBJ1-1	CASSLGGPMNTEAFF	TGTGCCAGCAGCCTAGGGGGCCCGATGAACACTGAAGCTTTCTTT
TRBV28	TRBD2	NA	TRBJ2-1	CASRGEGSSYNEQFF	TGTGCCAGCAGGGGGGAGGGGTCCTCCTACAATGAGCAGTTCTTC
TRBV30	NA	NA	TRBJ1-2	CAWKDSSNYGYTF	TGTGCCTGGAAGGACAGTTCTAACTATGGCTACACCTTC
TRBV25-1	NA	NA	TRBJ1-1	CASSRSGLVAEAFF	TGTGCCAGCAGCCGTTCAGGGTTGGTAGCTGAAGCTTTCTTT
TRBV2	TRBD2	NA	TRBJ2-3	CASSPQGAGTTQYF	TGTGCCAGCAGCCCCCAAGGAGCGGGGACCACGCAGTATTTT
TRBV3-1/TRBV3-2	TRBD1	NA	TRBJ2-2	CASSLSGTGSTGELFF	TGTGCCAGCAGCCTCTCCGGGACAGGGAGCACCGGGGAGCTGTTTTTT
TRBV6-5	TRBD2	NA	TRBJ2-7	CASSRTSGSYEQYF	TGTGCCAGCAGTCGGACTAGCGGATCCTACGAGCAGTACTTC
TRBV12-5	TRBD1	NA	TRBJ2-7	CASGQGQTAYEQYF	TGTGCTAGTGGTCAGGGACAGACGGCCTACGAGCAGTACTTC
TRBV28	TRBD1	NA	TRBJ2-7	CASRSYRGLGYEQYF	TGTGCCAGCAGGTCGTACAGGGGGCTTGGCTACGAGCAGTACTTC
TRBV12-3/TRBV12-4	NA	NA	TRBJ2-3	CASTQGPGDTQYF	TGTGCCAGCACTCAAGGTCCAGGCGATACGCAGTATTTT
TRBV4-3	NA	NA	TRBJ1-4	CASSRSGATIEKLFF	TGCGCCAGCAGCCGATCAGGGGCGACCATAGAAAAACTGTTTTTT
TRBV6-2/TRBV6-3	NA	NA	TRBJ1-2	CASSYYEAQGYTF	TGTGCCAGCAGTTACTACGAGGCGCAGGGCTACACCTTC
TRBV28	NA	NA	TRBJ2-7	CASRRQYRYEQYF	TGTGCCAGCAGGCGACAGTATCGCTACGAGCAGTACTTC
TRBV12-5	TRBD1	NA	TRBJ1-1	CASHRGLGTEAFF	TGTGCTAGCCACAGGGGGCTGGGCACTGAAGCTTTCTTT
TRBV5-1	TRBD2	NA	TRBJ2-7	CASSLGTSGTYEQYF	TGCGCCAGCAGCTTAGGAACTAGCGGGACCTACGAGCAGTACTTC
TRBV9	NA	NA	TRBJ2-2	CASSVARVSNTGELFF	TGTGCCAGCAGCGTAGCCAGGGTTTCGAACACCGGGGAGCTGTTTTTT
TRBV4-1	TRBD2	NA	TRBJ2-1	CASRASGSQGEQFF	TGCGCCAGCAGGGCTAGCGGGAGTCAAGGTGAGCAGTTCTTC
TRBV5-4	NA	once	TRBJ1-2	CASTPQGRGGYTF	TGTGCCAGCACCCCCCAGGGAAGGGGTGGCTACACCTTC
TRBV11-3	NA	NA	TRBJ2-7	CASSLDGGNSYEQYF	TGTGCCAGCAGCTTAGATGGAGGGAATTCCTACGAGCAGTACTTC
TRBV2	NA	NA	TRBJ2-5	CASNRGLETQYF	TGTGCCAGCAACCGAGGATTAGAGACCCAGTACTTC
TRBV7-8	NA	NA	TRBJ2-5	CASSFLGQRQETQYF	TGTGCCAGCAGCTTTTTGGGACAAAGGCAAGAGACCCAGTACTTC
TRBV7-9	TRBD1	NA	TRBJ2-2	CASSPKTGTGEHTGELFF	TGTGCCAGCAGCCCTAAAACCGGGACAGGGGAACACACCGGGGAGCTGTTTTTT
TRBV25-1	NA	NA	TRBJ2-7	CASSGGDLPSSSYEQYF	TGTGCCAGCAGTGGGGGGGACCTACCCTCCAGCTCCTACGAGCAGTACTTC
TRBV9	TRBD2	NA	TRBJ2-3	CASSTGTSADTQYF	TGTGCCAGCAGCACCGGGACTAGCGCCGATACGCAGTATTTT